This T cell receptor (beta chain) came from a study of T cell responses to AZD1222 COVID-19 vaccine. Study-level findings and limits: Only five or six individuals given AZD1222 were seropositive at baseline.

From germline, CDR1 is SGHTA and CDR2 FQGTGA. The length of the CDR3 is 15 residues. V lost 3 bases and J lost 7; bases outside the gene matches: 7. TCRdb keeps only in-frame clones here, not all; method: immunoSEQ multiplex PCR. The sample contains about 35,000 clones, about nine tenths of which appear only once. This clone occurred once. No antigen is known for it. This specimen was peripheral blood, taken 28 days after the second AZD1222 dose. The chain carries TRBV7-3 and TRBJ2-2, with TRBD2 matching over 8 bases. This TCR was recovered from an adult who received the AZD1222 COVID-19 vaccine. The CDR3 reads CASSFSGEADGELFF. CDR3 DNA: TGTGCCAGCAGCTTTAGCGGGGAGGCGGACGGGGAGCTGTTTTTT.